Each of the 22 T cell receptor beta chains below was sequenced from the same sample in a study of T cell repertoires in cytomegalovirus infection. TCRdb passed the reads through MiXCR, listing each CDR3 protein once. This table has around 530,000 distinct CDR3 sequences, 15% to 20% appearing once. Sequenced: CD8+ T cells from PBMCs. These receptors came from a human donor in good health (CMV status not recorded). Some clones in this sample may be carry-over from other donors' samples.

At least ten counts were recorded for this clonotype. The rearrangement joins TRBV12-5 to TRBJ1-1; D gene uncertain. The CDR3 spans 14 residues. Trimming removed 5 bases at V and 5 bases at J, with 15 bases between. Germline CDR1 LGHNT, CDR2 FRNRAP. The CDR3 protein is CASGHSTFRTEAFF. The CDR3 bases are TGTGCTAGTGGTCACTCGACCTTTCGGACTGAAGCTTTCTTT.

This clonotype has more than one count but fewer than ten. V is TRBV9 and J is TRBJ1-1; the match to TRBD1 covers 7 bases. The CDR3 has 14 amino acids. The germline gives CDR1 SGDLS, CDR2 YYNGEE. Trimming at V came to 1 base and at J to 1 base, leaving 1 base not matched to a gene. The DNA of the CDR3 is TGTGCCAGCAGCGTAAAGGGGGCGAACACTGAAGCTTTCTTT. This gives the protein CASSVKGANTEAFF.

The sample holds a few counts of this clonotype. This chain links TRBV27 with TRBJ1-6; 7 nucleotides line up with TRBD1. With V trimmed by 7 bases and J by 7 bases, 10 bases remained unmatched. Germline-derived CDR1 and CDR2 are MNHEY and SMNVEV (reference sequence). The CDR3 has 15 residues. The CDR3 DNA sequence: TGTGCCAGCACCCTAGACAGGGCGGGAAATTCACCCCTCCACTTT. This sequence encodes CASTLDRAGNSPLHF.

The chain joins TRBV20-1 to TRBJ2-1, with TRBD2 identical over 9 bases. The CDR3 has 14 amino acids. V lost 6 bases and J lost 4; bases outside the gene matches: 7. The germline V gene encodes CDR1 DFQATT and CDR2 SNEGSKA (reference sequence). CDR3 DNA sequence: TGCAGTGCCTTAGCGGGAGAGTCATACAATGAGCAGTTCTTC. Translating gives CSALAGESYNEQFF.

Many counts were recorded for this clonotype. The CDR3 nucleotides are TGCGCCAGCAGCCGCCACTTTGAGAAGGACGATACGCAGTATTTT. Its translation: CASSRHFEKDDTQYF. V gene TRBV4-1 combines with J gene TRBJ2-3, with D uncertain. Trimming pared 4 bases from V and 6 bases from J, leaving 17 bases between. The germline V gene encodes CDR1 MGHRA and CDR2 YSYEKL. The CDR3 totals 15 residues.

This clonotype was observed a few times. V is TRBV4-2 and J is TRBJ2-2; D unclear. Germline loops: CDR1 LGHNA, CDR2 YNFKEQ. Trimming removed 0 bases at V and 6 bases at J, with 5 bases between. The CDR3 loop spans 13 amino acids. In nucleotides, the CDR3 is TGTGCCAGCAGCCAAGATACCGCCGGGGAGCTGTTTTTT. Encoded protein: CASSQDTAGELFF.

This clonotype was picked up many times. The V call is TRBV7-2, the J call TRBJ2-5; weak D call: TRBD1 (6 bases). The CDR3 extends over 14 amino acids. Trimming took 4 bases from V and 0 from J, leaving 9 bases between them. Per germline, CDR1 SGHTA and CDR2 FQGNSA. CDR3 amino acids: CASSSGQNQETQYF. Written as DNA, the CDR3 is TGTGCCAGCAGCTCCGGACAGAACCAAGAGACCCAGTACTTC.

A few counts support this clonotype. V gene TRBV11-2 combines with J gene TRBJ2-3, with TRBD2 matching 9 bases. Germline V gene sequence: CDR1 SGHAT, CDR2 FQNNGV. The CDR3 covers 17 residues. With 8 bases clipped from V and 2 bases from J, the junction kept 14 bases outside the gene matches. CDR3 sequence: CASSLGGAGGDTDTQYF. The CDR3 coding sequence is TGTGCCAGCTCCCTCGGGGGAGCGGGGGGTGACACAGATACGCAGTATTTT.

The rearrangement joins TRBV9 to TRBJ2-1; the D is unclear. The germline V and J ends were trimmed by 5 bases and 6 bases, with 12 bases remaining between them. Germline V gives CDR1 SGDLS, CDR2 YYNGEE. This CDR3 comprises 13 residues. CDR3 bases: TGTGCCAGCAGGCCGCCCTCCGGCAATGAGCAGTTCTTC. Translating gives CASRPPSGNEQFF.

This clonotype showed up just a few times. J is TRBJ2-7 and V is TRBV11-2; possible D gene TRBD1, 6 bases. This CDR3 region has 15 residues. Trimming cost V 0 bases and J 4 bases, with 13 bases left between them. Germline CDR1 SGHAT, CDR2 FQNNGV. The CDR3 sequence: CASSLEGAAPYEQYF. The CDR3 DNA follows: TGTGCCAGCAGCTTAGAGGGGGCGGCGCCTTACGAGCAGTACTTC.

Concerning this clonotype itself: Given a much more abundant clone one base away, this may be a read error. For the CDR3, the DNA is TGTGCCAGCAGTCAAGCGATAGGATCCTACGTGCAGTACTTC. Protein: CASSQAIGSYVQYF. The chain recombines TRBV28 with TRBJ2-7; D not certain. This CDR3 spans 14 amino acids. Germline V gene lookup returns CDR1 MDHEN and CDR2 SYDVKM. The variable domain in full, completed from reference TRBV28 and TRBJ2-7, reads DVKVTQSSRYLVKRTGEKVFLECVQDMDHENMFWYRQDPGLGLRLIYFSYDVKMKEKGDIPEGYSVSREKKERFSLILESASTNQTSMYLCASSQAIGSYVQYFGPGTRLTVT.

This clonotype came up a few times. The chain uses TRBV28 and TRBJ2-5, with TRBD2 matching over 12 bases. The CDR3 extends over 20 amino acids. Germline V gene lookup returns CDR1 MDHEN and CDR2 SYDVKM. J gave up 2 bases and V 3 bases, and 16 bases lay outside the gene matches. CDR3 loop: CASSFIIVEGGTSGQETQYF. DNA for the CDR3: TGTGCCAGCAGTTTTATCATCGTCGAGGGTGGGACTAGCGGGCAAGAGACCCAGTACTTC.

Comment on this clonotype: This clone may be a read error of a much larger clone one base away. The chain uses TRBV19 and TRBJ2-7; 8 nucleotides line up with TRBD1. This CDR3 comprises 13 residues. Germline values: CDR1 LNHDA, CDR2 SQIVND (reference sequence). The CDR3 region is CANSTDRAHEQYF. CDR3 coding DNA: TGTGCCAATAGTACGGACAGGGCCCACGAGCAGTACTTC. Full variable domain (outside the CDR3, taken from reference TRBV19 and TRBJ2-7): DGGITQSPKYLFRKEGQNVTLSCEQNLNHDAMYWYRQDPGQGLRLIYYSQIVNDFQKGDIAEGYSVSREKKESFPLTVTSAQKNPTAFYLCANSTDRAHEQYFGPGTRLTVT.

The chain combines TRBV7-9 with TRBJ2-5, with TRBD1 matching over 8 bases. Trimming removed 3 bases from V and 4 bases from J; junction bases left unmatched: 4. This CDR3 is built from 14 residues. In germline, CDR1 is SEHNR, CDR2 FQNEAQ (reference sequence). The CDR3 is CASSFSGGGETQYF. CDR3 bases: TGTGCCAGCAGCTTCTCAGGGGGCGGAGAGACCCAGTACTTC.

This clonotype was counted ten times or more. The rearrangement links TRBV7-9 to TRBJ1-1, with D uncertain. Germline CDR1 reads SEHNR; CDR2 reads FQNEAQ (reference sequence). The CDR3 covers 10 residues. V lost 5 bases, J lost 7 bases, and 5 bases lay in between. CDR3 residues: CASSTLEAFF. CDR3 coding DNA: TGTGCCAGCAGCACCCTTGAAGCTTTCTTT.

This clonotype was observed at least ten times. The rearrangement joins TRBV4-1 to TRBJ2-2; D call uncertain. From germline, CDR1 is MGHRA and CDR2 YSYEKL. CDR3 length: 16 residues. Trimming took 3 bases from V and 0 from J, leaving 11 bases between them. The CDR3, as DNA: TGCGCCAGCAGCCAGTACGGCGGAACGAACACCGGGGAGCTGTTTTTT. Its translation: CASSQYGGTNTGELFF.

The chain uses TRBV2 and TRBJ2-1; D unclear. The CDR3 covers 16 residues. V shed 5 bases and J shed 8 bases, with 22 bases lying between them. Germline-derived CDR1 and CDR2 are SNHLY and FYNNEI. CDR3 sequence reads: CASSSPARQPGDEQFF. The DNA of the CDR3 is TGTGCCAGCAGTTCTCCAGCAAGGCAGCCAGGCGATGAGCAGTTCTTC.

This clonotype was counted many times. The gene calls are TRBV7-9 and TRBJ2-2; tentative D call: TRBD1 (6 bases). Trimming cost V 7 bases and J 1 base, with 13 bases left between them. The CDR3 covers 15 residues. CDR1 SEHNR and CDR2 FQNEAQ come from the germline V gene (reference sequence). As DNA, the CDR3 is TGTGCCAGCACTCCCCAACAGGGGAACACCGGGGAGCTGTTTTTT. This gives the protein CASTPQQGNTGELFF.

This chain joins TRBV20-1 and TRBJ2-1; 13 bases map to TRBD2. CDR1 is DFQATT, CDR2 SNEGSKA, per germline (reference sequence). CDR3 length: 16 residues. Trimming at V came to 5 bases and at J to 9 bases, leaving 13 bases not matched to a gene. The CDR3 region is CSAEPLLAGGRGEQFF. CDR3 coding DNA: TGCAGTGCTGAGCCCCTACTAGCGGGGGGGCGGGGTGAGCAGTTCTTC.

About this clonotype: This may be a read error, as it is one base from a much larger clone. The V gene is TRBV6-1, the J gene TRBJ1-4; D may be TRBD1 (6 bases). Germline assignment: CDR1 MNHNS and CDR2 SASEGT. V gave up 3 bases and J gave up 8 bases, with 16 bases separating them. The CDR3 totals 15 residues. The chain's CDR3 is CASSEPGGEKEKLFF. The CDR3 region has the DNA TGTGCCAGCAGTGAGCCGGGGGGCGAGAAAGAAAAACTGTTTTTT.

Points on this clonotype: The missing conserved phenylalanine or tryptophan at the end of this CDR3 makes a read error likely. The chain links TRBV12-3 or TRBV12-4 to TRBJ2-3; D uncertain. The length of the CDR3 is 14 residues. With 2 bases removed from V and 0 bases from J, the gap between germline ends came to 6 bases. The CDR3 DNA follows: TGTGCCAGCAGTTTACTGGGAAGCACAGATACGCAGTATTAT. Protein product: CASSLLGSTDTQYY.

This clonotype came up a few times. The V call is TRBV19, the J call TRBJ2-7, with a possible D match to TRBD2 (5 bases). The germline V gene encodes CDR1 LNHDA and CDR2 SQIVND (reference sequence). The CDR3 consists of 15 residues. V lost 1 base and J 5 bases, leaving 15 bases between the germline ends. CDR3 loop: CASSIGSREGHEQYF. The CDR3 DNA sequence: TGTGCCAGTAGTATAGGTAGCCGGGAAGGCCACGAGCAGTACTTC.